The TCR beta chain described here comes from a study of T cells expressing NK-cell markers. From its re-call of the 5' RACE reads, TCRdb lists each CDR3 protein once, without DNA. Recorded for this sample: 350,000 to 450,000 distinct CDR3 sequences. The CDR3 is 15 residues long. Germline V lookup: CDR1 LNHDA, CDR2 SQIVND (reference sequence). The material sequenced was blood T cells: a sorted CD56 or NKG2C T cell subset, CD4+ or CD8+ T cells, or bulk PBMC T cells (not recorded which). The chain carries TRBV19 and TRBJ1-5; TCRdb selects TRBD1, and the lack of DNA leaves this call unchecked. This clonotype was obtained from a man aged 18 to 69 in good health. The CDR3 protein is CASSMFEGGNQPQHF.